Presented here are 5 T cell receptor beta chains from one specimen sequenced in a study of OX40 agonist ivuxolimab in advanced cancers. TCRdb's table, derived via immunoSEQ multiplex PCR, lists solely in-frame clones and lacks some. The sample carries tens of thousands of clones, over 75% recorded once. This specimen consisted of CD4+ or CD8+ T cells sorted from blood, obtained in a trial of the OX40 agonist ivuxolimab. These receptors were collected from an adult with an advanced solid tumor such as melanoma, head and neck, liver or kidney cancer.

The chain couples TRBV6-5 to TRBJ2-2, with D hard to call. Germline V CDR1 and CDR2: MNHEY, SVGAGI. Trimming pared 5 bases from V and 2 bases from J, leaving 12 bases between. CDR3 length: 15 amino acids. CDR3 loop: CASSPKTANTGELFF. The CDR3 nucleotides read TGTGCCAGCAGTCCCAAGACGGCAAACACCGGGGAGCTGTTTTTT.

This CDR3 is CASSSKTGLSYNEQFF. CDR3 bases: TGCGCCAGCAGTTCTAAGACAGGCCTCTCCTACAATGAGCAGTTCTTC. This rearrangement joins TRBV5-1 to TRBJ2-1; tentative D call: TRBD1 (6 bases). The V end lost 5 bases, the J end lost 0 bases, and 15 bases lay between the germline ends. CDR1 is SGHRS and CDR2 is YFSETQ in the germline V gene. The CDR3 covers 16 residues. Combining the CDR3 with reference TRBV5-1 and TRBJ2-1 gives the whole variable domain KAGVTQTPRYLIKTRGQQVTLSCSPISGHRSVSWYQQTPGQGLQFLFEYFSETQRNKGNFPGRFSGRQFSNSRSEMNVSTLELGDSALYLCASSSKTGLSYNEQFFGPGTRLTVL.

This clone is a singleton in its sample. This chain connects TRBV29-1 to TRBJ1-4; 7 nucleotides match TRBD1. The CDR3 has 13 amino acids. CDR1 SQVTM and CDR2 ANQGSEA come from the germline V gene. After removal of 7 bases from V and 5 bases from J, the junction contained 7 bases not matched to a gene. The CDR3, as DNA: TGCAGCGCCTGGGACAGCTTAAATGAAAAACTGTTTTTT. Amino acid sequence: CSAWDSLNEKLFF.

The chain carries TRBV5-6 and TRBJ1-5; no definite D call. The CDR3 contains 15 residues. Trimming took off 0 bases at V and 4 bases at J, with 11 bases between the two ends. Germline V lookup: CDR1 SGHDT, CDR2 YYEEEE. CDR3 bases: TGTGCCAGCAGCTTGGGGGATGGACCGAATCAGCCCCAGCATTTT. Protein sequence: CASSLGDGPNQPQHF.

CDR3 residues: CASSFAGALEQYF. CDR3 nucleotides: TGCGCCAGCAGCTTCGCAGGGGCCCTCGAGCAGTACTTC. The chain recombines TRBV5-1 with TRBJ2-7; weak D call: TRBD1 (6 bases). CDR1 and CDR2 from the germline V gene are SGHRS and YFSETQ. This CDR3 spans 13 amino acids. V was pared by 2 bases and J by 6 bases, with 12 bases between.